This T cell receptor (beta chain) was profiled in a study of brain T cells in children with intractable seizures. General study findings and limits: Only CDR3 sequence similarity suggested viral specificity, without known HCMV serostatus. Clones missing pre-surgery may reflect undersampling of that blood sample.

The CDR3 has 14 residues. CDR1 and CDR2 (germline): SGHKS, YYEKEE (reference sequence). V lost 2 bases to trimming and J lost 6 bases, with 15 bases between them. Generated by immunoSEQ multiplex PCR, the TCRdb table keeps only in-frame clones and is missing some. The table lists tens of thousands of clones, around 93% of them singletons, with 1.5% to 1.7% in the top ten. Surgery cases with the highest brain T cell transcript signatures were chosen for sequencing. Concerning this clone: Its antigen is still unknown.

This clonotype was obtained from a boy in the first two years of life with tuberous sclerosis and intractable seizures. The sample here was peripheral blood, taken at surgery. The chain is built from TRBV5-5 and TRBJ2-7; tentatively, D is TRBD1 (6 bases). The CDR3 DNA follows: TGTGCCAGCAGCTTTCGTAGGGGGAGCTCCGAGCAGTACTTC. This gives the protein CASSFRRGSSEQYF.